This TCR beta chain was obtained from a study of cytomegalovirus exposure and HLA in healthy donors. Study-wide context: The 120 or so validation repertoires used a platform that matched the one used for the approximately 620 first-cohort repertoires, as a later analysis reported.

Remarks on this clone: Its specificity is unknown.

Germline V gives CDR1 MNHNS, CDR2 SASEGT. The V end was cut by 4 bases, the J end by 3 bases, with 13 bases between. CDR3 length: 14 amino acids. Only in-frame clones appear in the TCRdb table, and some are missing; sequencing was by immunoSEQ multiplex PCR. The sample lists about 98,000 clones; around 90% were seen once. General observations from the study: 164 TCR beta chains were listed as cytomegalovirus-associated. The study found most TCR sequences rare, yet found some public TCRs in many donors.

Sequencing was carried out using PBMCs. This TCR came from a woman between 25 and 40 years old in good health and CMV-seronegative. The chain recombines TRBV6-1 with TRBJ2-7; D gene ambiguous. The DNA of the CDR3 is TGTGCCAGCAGTGTCGACACTTTCAACTACGAGCAGTACTTC. It translates to CASSVDTFNYEQYF.